The clone carrying this T cell receptor (beta chain) was counted at least ten times. Trimming pared 1 base from V and 2 bases from J, leaving 16 bases between. Per the germline V gene, CDR1 is SGHDT and CDR2 is YYEEEE. The CDR3 extends over 16 amino acids. Using its own MiXCR run on the 5' RACE reads, TCRdb lists one record per CDR3 protein. The table lists tens of thousands of distinct CDR3 sequences, about 13% of them singletons. The sample is drawn from a study of neurological immune-mediated disorders. Sample time point: longitudinal time-point 3. In Maryland, USA, blood bank volunteers were the healthy controls.

The chain combines TRBV5-6 with TRBJ2-7; D is tentatively TRBD1 or TRBD2 (6 bases each). The sample comprised PBMCs. The clonotype was recovered from a man between 25 and 39 years old in good health. The CDR3 here is CASSLFGGPDTYEQYF. CDR3 nucleotide sequence: TGTGCCAGCAGCTTGTTCGGGGGCCCGGACACCTACGAGCAGTACTTC.